The rows below give T cell receptor beta chains drawn from one sample of a study of metastatic and nonmetastatic thyroid tumors. TCRdb reanalyzed the PCR reads with MiXCR. The table lists approximately 90,000 clones, roughly 13% of them singletons. Specimen: blood. The receptors here all came from a female donor with papillary thyroid cancer or a benign thyroid nodule (not recorded which). Some clones in this sample may be carry-over from other donors' samples. The conserved cysteine and the conserved F or W are not part of the CDR3 here. A D gene is named only where the DNA matches it firmly.

CDR3 protein,V gene,D gene,J gene
ATASGPPYEQY,TRBV24-1,.,TRBJ2-7
VSSSNRNAEAF,TRBV19,.,TRBJ1-1
AFSVTESYEQY,TRBV30,.,TRBJ2-7
ASSVGQGARNEQF,TRBV9,TRBD1,TRBJ2-1
ATSVGGREAF,TRBV24-1,.,TRBJ1-1
ASGGPRATGELF,TRBV28,.,TRBJ2-2
ASSNGYYEQY,TRBV6-2/TRBV6-3,.,TRBJ2-7
ASNSPVGIYT,TRBV6-1,.,TRBJ1-2
ASRDSGTNEQF,TRBV4-3,.,TRBJ2-1
ASSRQGEFKDGYT,TRBV6-1,TRBD1,TRBJ1-2
ASSEALVLTSGRKYEQY,TRBV2,TRBD2,TRBJ2-7
ASSLPQAYEQY,TRBV5-6,.,TRBJ2-7
ASSYSRWPGPFNEQF,TRBV6-2/TRBV6-3,.,TRBJ2-1
ASIRDRVLNEQF,TRBV6-1,TRBD1,TRBJ2-1
ASSLLRQGGFNTGELF,TRBV5-6,TRBD1,TRBJ2-2
ASSPWTVVCQPQH,TRBV7-3,.,TRBJ1-5
SARDPPSYGYT,TRBV20-1,.,TRBJ1-2
ASSGFGASGRTTKYYNEQF,TRBV25-1,TRBD2,TRBJ2-1
ASSLGGPGSYEQY,TRBV5-4,TRBD1,TRBJ2-7
ASSLRVTLAQY,TRBV19,.,TRBJ2-5
ASSPTGGPYEQY,TRBV6-2/TRBV6-3,TRBD1,TRBJ2-7
ASSEVGTGGQQY,TRBV6-1,TRBD1,TRBJ2-7
SVLTTTGEWGTEAF,TRBV29-1,TRBD1,TRBJ1-1
ASSPGSCAQY,TRBV12-3/TRBV12-4,.,TRBJ2-3
ASSPGQGQPQH,TRBV25-1,TRBD1,TRBJ1-5
ASTVHNEQF,TRBV6-1,.,TRBJ2-1
ASTMSLGAGDTQY,TRBV6-1,.,TRBJ2-3
ASSRTRTGGLVAAF,TRBV6-1,TRBD1,TRBJ1-1
AISGFWSGGTGNTGELF,TRBV10-3,.,TRBJ2-2
ASSSLPGEETQY,TRBV27,.,TRBJ2-5
ASSYRTGSTDTQY,TRBV11-2,TRBD1,TRBJ2-3
ASSPADRGTPLH,TRBV18,.,TRBJ1-6
ASSLEADGYEQY,TRBV5-1,.,TRBJ2-7
ASSSRGDSGNTIY,TRBV9,.,TRBJ1-3
AISGGQGGSYEQY,TRBV10-3,TRBD1,TRBJ2-7
ASSQDQREVFEITDTQY,TRBV14,TRBD2,TRBJ2-3
ASSHAISNEQF,TRBV27,.,TRBJ2-1
ASSFSIGRGNSPLH,TRBV7-2,.,TRBJ1-6
ASTKGTGNTEAF,TRBV6-1,TRBD1,TRBJ1-1
ASSHSGDRVI,TRBV6-2/TRBV6-3,TRBD1,TRBJ2-1
ASSQGLAGEGEQY,TRBV6-1,TRBD2,TRBJ2-7
ARTGPDTSTDTQY,TRBV2,.,TRBJ2-3
SAPSVRDSSYNEQF,TRBV20-1,.,TRBJ2-1
ASSFSGAVEKLF,TRBV5-6,.,TRBJ1-4
ASTLQLAGADTQY,TRBV6-1,TRBD2,TRBJ2-3
SATRDNNEKLF,TRBV20-1,.,TRBJ1-4
ASSQLAGGRWGTDTQY,TRBV6-5,TRBD2,TRBJ2-3
ASSQDQSDGLAGEHEQF,TRBV4-1,TRBD2,TRBJ2-1
AISARSTEATYTQY,TRBV6-2/TRBV6-3,.,TRBJ2-3
ASSVDSNYGYT,TRBV9,.,TRBJ1-2
ASGGGADTQY,TRBV12-3/TRBV12-4,.,TRBJ2-3
ASSPGTGMNTEAF,TRBV5-1,TRBD1,TRBJ1-1
ASSQEGQPQH,TRBV4-1,.,TRBJ1-5
ASSPGGGELF,TRBV7-9,.,TRBJ2-2
ASSLIRGAGGYT,TRBV28,.,TRBJ1-2
ASSSTQTPWVDEQY,TRBV12-3/TRBV12-4,.,TRBJ2-7
AWTDARFKYNEQF,TRBV30,.,TRBJ2-1
ASSEGVGQSDGYT,TRBV6-1,.,TRBJ1-2
ASSTGQGTEKLF,TRBV5-1,TRBD1,TRBJ1-4